A single sample gave rise to the 23 T cell receptor beta chains below, sequenced in a study of identical twins. TCRdb ran MiXCR on the 5' RACE reads and lists one entry per CDR3 protein. The sample yields some 1,600,000 distinct CDR3 sequences, 25% to 35% seen once. The sequenced material came from cord blood. The receptor source for this set is a newborn girl in good health.

V and J are TRBV7-2 and TRBJ2-1; a possible D gene is TRBD1 (6 bases). The CDR3 is 15 residues long. CDR1 is SGHTA, CDR2 FQGNSA, per germline. The ends were cut back, 4 bases at V and 1 base at J, with 11 bases in the middle. The CDR3 protein is CASSSRDTSYNEQFF. The CDR3 nucleotides read TGTGCCAGCAGCTCCCGGGACACTTCCTACAATGAGCAGTTCTTC.

The rearrangement links TRBV7-2 to TRBJ1-4, with D maybe TRBD1 (6 bases). Germline V lookup: CDR1 SGHTA, CDR2 FQGNSA. The length of the CDR3 is 16 residues. V was shortened by 0 bases and J by 5 bases, with 13 bases between the two germline ends. The CDR3 nucleotides read TGTGCCAGCAGCTTAGCGTCCCCCGGACAGAATGAAAAACTGTTTTTT. Amino acids: CASSLASPGQNEKLFF.

The chain links TRBV30 to TRBJ1-4; D ambiguous. The CDR3 is 12 residues long. V gave up 8 bases and J gave up 6 bases, with 13 bases separating them. The V gene's germline CDR1 is GTSNPN and CDR2 SVGIG (reference sequence). The CDR3 DNA reads as TGTGCCGGAGGGAGGCTCTATGAAAAACTGTTTTTT. It codes for CAGGRLYEKLFF.

The CDR3 spells CSASPGLAVPGELFF. The CDR3 region has the DNA TGCAGTGCTAGTCCGGGACTAGCGGTTCCCGGGGAGCTGTTTTTT. The genes are TRBV20-1 and TRBJ2-2; 11 bases agree with TRBD2. This CDR3 is 15 amino acids long. Germline V lookup: CDR1 DFQATT, CDR2 SNEGSKA (reference sequence). The trim removed 3 bases at V and 6 bases at J, leaving 6 bases unmatched.

This sequence joins TRBV28 and TRBJ2-3; D is ambiguous. Germline-derived CDR1 and CDR2 are MDHEN and SYDVKM. This CDR3 is built from 15 residues. Trimming stripped 3 bases from V and 1 base from J, with 11 bases between. The CDR3 DNA follows: TGTGCCAGCAGTTTTATACATATCGGCACAGATACGCAGTATTTT. This sequence encodes CASSFIHIGTDTQYF.

This clonotype was recorded a few times. The chain links TRBV7-2 to TRBJ2-3, with D tentatively TRBD1 (6 bases). Trimming took 2 bases from V and 1 from J, leaving 10 bases between them. Germline V gene lookup returns CDR1 SGHTA and CDR2 FQGNSA. CDR3 length equals 15 residues. The chain's CDR3 is CASSLQSGGTDTQYF. CDR3 coding DNA: TGTGCCAGCAGCTTACAGTCAGGGGGCACAGATACGCAGTATTTT.

This clonotype was detected a few times. This chain connects TRBV11-1 to TRBJ2-5, with 8 bases that match TRBD2. The CDR3 totals 16 residues. Germline CDR1 SGHAT, CDR2 FQDESV (reference sequence). V trimming: 2 bases; J trimming: 2 bases; junction bases outside the gene matches: 7. This CDR3 is CASSLRASGLQETQYF. The CDR3 DNA is TGTGCCAGCAGCTTAAGGGCTAGCGGGTTGCAAGAGACCCAGTACTTC. Full variable domain (rest looked up from reference TRBV11-1 and TRBJ2-5): EAEVAQSPRYKITEKSQAVAFWCDPISGHATLYWYRQILGQGPELLVQFQDESVVDDSQLPKDRFSAERLKGVDSTLKIQPAELGDSAMYLCASSLRASGLQETQYFGPGTRLLVL.

This clonotype was detected a few times. Possible read error: a much larger clone is one base away. The rearrangement joins TRBV29-1 to TRBJ2-7; perhaps TRBD1 as D (6 bases). The germline gives CDR1 SQVTM, CDR2 ANQGSEA. The CDR3 has 11 amino acids. V shed 5 bases and J shed 3 bases, with 8 bases lying between them. DNA of the CDR3: TGCAGCGTTCAACAGGGCTACGAGCAGTACTTC. It is translated as CSVQQGYEQYF.

The chain employs TRBV7-2 and TRBJ2-4, with 8 bases matching TRBD2. The J call may be wrong; the DNA end is better matched by TRBJ2-7. The CDR3 consists of 16 residues. Germline values: CDR1 SGHTA, CDR2 FQGNSA. The CDR3 sequence is CASTLGLAGLSYEQYF. The CDR3 nucleotides read TGTGCCAGCACATTGGGGCTAGCGGGTCTCTCCTACGAGCAGTACTTC.

V and J are TRBV11-2 and TRBJ1-6; D is unclear. The germline V gene encodes CDR1 SGHAT and CDR2 FQNNGV. Trimming took off 1 base at V and 4 bases at J, with 8 bases between the two ends. The CDR3 consists of 15 residues. CDR3 nucleotides: TGTGCCAGCAGCTTAGCGGCCCGTTATAATTCACCCCTCCACTTT. Amino acids: CASSLAARYNSPLHF.

V usage is TRBV20-1 and J usage is TRBJ2-1; TRBD2 agrees at 7 bases. This CDR3 spans 14 amino acids. With V trimmed by 2 bases and J by 13 bases, 14 bases remained unmatched. CDR1 DFQATT and CDR2 SNEGSKA come from the germline V gene (reference sequence). The CDR3 loop reads CSARRSGIEETQFF. CDR3 nucleotides: TGCAGTGCTAGACGGAGCGGGATAGAAGAGACCCAGTTCTTC.

This clonotype showed up just once. The V and J genes are TRBV24-1 and TRBJ2-5; no clear D gene. Germline-derived CDR1 and CDR2 are KGHDR and SFDVKD. This CDR3 spans 15 amino acids. Trimming shortened V by 6 bases and J by 11 bases, and 24 bases separated the two germline ends. For the CDR3, the DNA is TGTGCCACCAGTAAGGGCCAGTGGGAAAACAATGAGCAGTACTTC. Its protein product is CATSKGQWENNEQYF.

The chain is built from TRBV5-1 and TRBJ2-7; TRBD2 aligns across 8 bases. V gave up 0 bases and J gave up 5 bases; unmatched junction bases: 4. Per germline, CDR1 SGHRS and CDR2 YFSETQ. The CDR3 extends over 14 amino acids. DNA for the CDR3: TGCGCCAGCAGCTTGGCCAGCGGGAGCCACGAGCAGTACTTC. Protein product: CASSLASGSHEQYF.

This clonotype has at least ten counts. The chain carries TRBV7-2 and TRBJ2-7, with 11 positions matching TRBD2. This CDR3 is built from 15 residues. Germline CDR1 reads SGHTA; CDR2 reads FQGNSA. The trim removed 3 bases at V and 3 bases at J, leaving 4 bases unmatched. As DNA, the CDR3 is TGTGCCAGCAGCTTGGGTGGACTAGCGGGCTACGAGCAGTACTTC. It codes for CASSLGGLAGYEQYF.

This chain connects TRBV20-1 to TRBJ2-7; possible D gene TRBD2, 5 bases. The CDR3 has 16 residues. V was clipped by 3 bases and J by 0 bases, with 18 bases between them. The V gene's germline CDR1 is DFQATT and CDR2 SNEGSKA (reference sequence). In DNA, the CDR3 is TGCAGTGCTAGGTTTCGGGAATCCTTCCCCTCCTACGAGCAGTACTTC. Protein sequence: CSARFRESFPSYEQYF.

In the case of this clonotype: One end of the junction fails to match germline, which may point to a read error. This CDR3 reads CTSSPNDVSTNEKLFF. For the CDR3, the DNA is TGTACCAGCTCACCGAATGACGTATCAACTAATGAAAAACTGTTTTTT. The chain employs TRBV18 and TRBJ1-4, with D unclear. Germline loops: CDR1 KGHSH, CDR2 LQKENI. The CDR3 loop spans 16 amino acids.

The gene calls are TRBV19 and TRBJ2-7, with D unclear. The CDR3 is made up of 13 amino acids. From germline, CDR1 is LNHDA and CDR2 SQIVND (reference sequence). Trimming stripped 3 bases from V and 3 bases from J, with 9 bases between. The CDR3: CASSIGLDYEQYF. The CDR3 bases are TGTGCCAGTAGTATTGGGCTAGACTACGAGCAGTACTTC.

This clonotype was seen more than once but under ten times. The chain uses TRBV20-1 and TRBJ2-3, with D unclear. Trimming cost V 0 bases and J 0 bases, with 13 bases left between them. In germline, CDR1 is DFQATT, CDR2 SNEGSKA (reference sequence). The CDR3 is made up of 16 amino acids. In DNA form, the CDR3 reads TGCAGTGCTAGAGATCCCAGCGCCGCTAGCACAGATACGCAGTATTTT. It yields the protein CSARDPSAASTDTQYF.

The chain uses TRBV30 and TRBJ1-4; D possibly corresponds to TRBD1 (5 bases). V was pared by 1 base and J by 5 bases, with 17 bases between. Germline V gene sequence: CDR1 GTSNPN, CDR2 SVGIG (reference sequence). The CDR3 has 16 residues. CDR3 loop: CAWSALGTGGNEKLFF. Here the CDR3 DNA reads TGTGCCTGGAGTGCCCTCGGGACGGGCGGGAATGAAAAACTGTTTTTT.

The chain uses TRBV27 and TRBJ1-1; perhaps TRBD1 as D (5 bases). V lost 6 bases and J 13 bases, leaving 18 bases between the germline ends. The germline V gene encodes CDR1 MNHEY and CDR2 SMNVEV (reference sequence). The CDR3 runs to 12 residues. This chain's CDR3 is CASSTGIGAGFF. CDR3 nucleotides: TGTGCCAGCAGCACTGGGATTGGGGCAGGTTTCTTT.

The chain employs TRBV28 and TRBJ2-1; D is unclear. Germline values: CDR1 MDHEN, CDR2 SYDVKM. There are 14 residues in the CDR3. V was cut by 4 bases and J by 3 bases, with 10 bases left in between. CDR3 coding DNA: TGTGCCAGCAGTTCAACGGACGGCTACAATGAGCAGTTCTTC. Translated, it gives CASSSTDGYNEQFF.

With regard to this clonotype: Lacking the conserved final phenylalanine or tryptophan, this CDR3 likely reflects a read error. The chain uses TRBV5-1 and TRBJ1-2; 8 bases fit TRBD1. The length of the CDR3 is 15 residues. Germline trimming cut 2 bases from V and 4 bases from J; bases unmatched to any gene: 7. Per germline, CDR1 SGHRS and CDR2 YFSETQ. The CDR3 here is CASSFMVDRAYGYTL. The CDR3 nucleotides read TGCGCCAGCAGCTTTATGGTGGACAGGGCCTATGGCTACACCTTA.

This chain links TRBV28 with TRBJ2-1, with TRBD2 matching 10 bases. Germline CDR1 reads MDHEN; CDR2 reads SYDVKM. The CDR3 consists of 17 residues. Losses at the gene ends were 4 bases for V and 0 bases for J; bases not matched to a gene: 6. The CDR3 loop reads CASSSSGSRSSYNEQFF. The DNA of the CDR3 is TGTGCCAGCAGTTCTAGCGGGAGCCGCAGCTCCTACAATGAGCAGTTCTTC.